These T cell receptor beta chains were read from a single sample in a study of blood T cell repertoires in COVID-19. Assay: immunoSEQ multiplex PCR; the TCRdb copy retains only in-frame clones and omits some. The sample contains 150,000 to 200,000 clones, 80% to 90% of which appear only once. Sequenced input: peripheral blood. These receptors all come from a woman older than 75 with COVID-19, enrolled during active disease. Each CDR3 is given with its conserved first and last residue. A D gene is named only where the DNA matches it firmly. Where a row states a size, it is once, few, many or the class of an expanded clone; other rows omit it.

d_gene	j_gene	len	abundance	v_gene	CDR3nt	CDR3aa
NA	TRBJ2-4	16	NA	TRBV9	TGTGCCAGCAGCGGGGGACTTCCTCTAGCCAAAAACATTCAGTACTTC	CASSGGLPLAKNIQYF
TRBD1	TRBJ1-2	15	NA	TRBV7-9	TGTGCCAGCAGCTTAGGAGGGACAGAGAACTATGGCTACACCTTC	CASSLGGTENYGYTF
NA	TRBJ2-3	15	once	TRBV6-2/TRBV6-3	TGTGCCAGCAGTTACCTGGGCAGGGGTACAGATACGCAGTATTTT	CASSYLGRGTDTQYF
NA	TRBJ1-6	14	few	TRBV4-1	TGCGCCAGCAGCCAAGCCAGGGCCTCGGTGCCCCTCCACTTT	CASSQARASVPLHF
NA	TRBJ1-2	15	NA	TRBV6-1	TGTGCCAGCAGTGAAGCGAGGGGGGGATACTATGGCTACACCTTC	CASSEARGGYYGYTF
NA	TRBJ1-2	15	NA	TRBV9	TGTGCCAGCAGCCCCCGGACAGTTCCAGCATACGGCTACACCTTC	CASSPRTVPAYGYTF
TRBD1	TRBJ1-2	14	NA	TRBV2	TGTGCCAGCAGTGGGACAGGGGCCGCCCATGGCTACACCTTC	CASSGTGAAHGYTF
NA	TRBJ1-1	15	few	TRBV7-9	TGTGCCAGCAGCTTAGTCCCGGAGTTCAAGGGGGAAGCTTTCTTT	CASSLVPEFKGEAFF
NA	TRBJ2-3	14	NA	TRBV19	TGTGCCAGTAATTGGGGCGTTGATGCAGATACGCAGTATTTT	CASNWGVDADTQYF
TRBD1	TRBJ2-7	12	NA	TRBV28	TGTGCCAGCCGGGACAGGGGGCTTAAGCAGTACTTC	CASRDRGLKQYF
TRBD2	TRBJ2-7	14	NA	TRBV9	TGTGCCAGCAGCGTAGATAGCGGGGGGTTCCCTCGGTACTTC	CASSVDSGGFPRYF
NA	TRBJ1-3	17	NA	TRBV5-6	TGTGCCAGCAGCTTGTGGGCGACGGTTTCCTCTGGAAACACCATATATTTT	CASSLWATVSSGNTIYF
NA	TRBJ2-2	12	NA	TRBV14	TGTGCCAGCAGCTACGTAGCCGGGGAGCTGTTTTTT	CASSYVAGELFF
NA	TRBJ1-6	18	NA	TRBV6-4	TGTGCCAGCCCCACCTGGAGGGGTCCTAGATCCTATAATTCACCCCTCCACTTT	CASPTWRGPRSYNSPLHF
TRBD1	TRBJ2-7	13	NA	TRBV6-5	TGTGCCAGCAGCCTCGACAGGGGGCTTGAGCAGTACTTC	CASSLDRGLEQYF
TRBD2	TRBJ2-1	16	NA	TRBV5-1	TGCGCCAGCAGCTCCGGACTAGCGGACTCGGAGAATGAGCAGTTCTTC	CASSSGLADSENEQFF
NA	TRBJ2-7	13	NA	TRBV7-2	TGTGCCAGCAGCCCAGACTCCTGGAAGGAGCAGTACTTC	CASSPDSWKEQYF
NA	TRBJ1-5	15	NA	TRBV28	TGTGCCAGCAGCCCCAGGACAGCCGGGGATCAGCCCCAGCATTTT	CASSPRTAGDQPQHF
NA	TRBJ2-7	14	NA	TRBV9	TGTGCCAGCAGCGCTGGAGGGAGCTCCTACGAGCAGTACTTC	CASSAGGSSYEQYF
NA	TRBJ1-4	18	NA	TRBV5-6	TGTGCCAGCAGCTTGGCCAGGGGCCTTCTTGCAACTAATGAAAAACTGTTTTTT	CASSLARGLLATNEKLFF
TRBD2	TRBJ2-7	14	NA	TRBV6-5	TGTGCCAGCAGTCTTGGGTTAGCGGGAGGCGAGCAGTACTTC	CASSLGLAGGEQYF
NA	TRBJ2-7	17	NA	TRBV11-2	TGTGCCAGCAGCCCAAGAGGAGGTCAGGGGGGATACTACGAGCAGTACTTC	CASSPRGGQGGYYEQYF
TRBD2	TRBJ2-7	15	NA	TRBV5-4	TGTGCCAGCAGCACCCGGACTAGCGCGATGAGGGAGCAGTACTTC	CASSTRTSAMREQYF
NA	TRBJ2-1	15	few	TRBV9	TGTGCCAGCAGCGTAGCTCAGGGATCCGGTAATGAGCAGTTCTTC	CASSVAQGSGNEQFF
NA	TRBJ2-5	15	NA	TRBV19	TGTGCCAGTAGTATGGGCAACCTCGGTCCGGAGACCCAGTACTTC	CASSMGNLGPETQYF
NA	TRBJ2-1	15	NA	TRBV19	TGTGCCAGTAGCCTTAGCGGAGGGAGTTACAATGAGCAGTTCTTC	CASSLSGGSYNEQFF
TRBD2	TRBJ2-1	14	NA	TRBV7-2	TGTGCCAGCAGCTTTCTAGCGGGTTACAATGAGCAGTTCTTC	CASSFLAGYNEQFF
TRBD2	TRBJ2-1	14	once	TRBV5-1	TGCGCCAGCAGCATTAGCGGGAGCTACAATGAGCAGTTCTTC	CASSISGSYNEQFF
TRBD1	TRBJ2-5	14	NA	TRBV7-8	TGTGCCAGCAGCTTACGGGACAGAAGGAAGACCCAGTACTTC	CASSLRDRRKTQYF
NA	TRBJ1-5	18	NA	TRBV28	TGTGCCAGCACACCACAGGAGGGAAGACGGTCGAGCAATCAGCCCCAGCATTTT	CASTPQEGRRSSNQPQHF
NA	TRBJ2-5	13	few	TRBV12-3/TRBV12-4	TGTGCCAGCAGGCTAGGGACAAGGTCGACCCAGTACTTC	CASRLGTRSTQYF
NA	TRBJ1-1	14	NA	TRBV9	TGTGCCAGCAGCGTATCAGGGGAGAACACTGAAGCTTTCTTT	CASSVSGENTEAFF
TRBD1	TRBJ2-7	13	NA	TRBV15	TGTGCCACCAGAAGGGACAGTTCCTACGAGCAGTACTTC	CATRRDSSYEQYF